This T cell receptor beta chain was obtained from a study of blood T cell repertoires in COVID-19 (dated by TCRdb to about 2020). General notes on the study: Samples covering the acute and convalescent phases of COVID-19 were provided by collaborators in the United States, Italy and Spain. The material from the prospective study consisted of cDNA or gDNA derived from T cells, B-cell-depleted T cells, or PBMCs. Subjects who had been exposed to COVID-19, were actively infected with it, or had recovered from it provided the deeply sampled blood TCRbeta repertoires that made up the dataset. The repertoires were released in a freely available public database intended as a resource for research on the immune response to SARS-CoV-2. The samples were drawn from two sources: the first 160 participants of the ongoing ImmuneRACE study, and 1,000 to 1,500 subjects contributed by 6 global collaborators. Nearly every sample came with metadata listing a de-identified subject ID, COVID-19 status, age in years and sex. Where HLA class I and class II types were available, the types were taken from metadata supplied by the sample provider, not from assay-based typing. The paper as a whole reports these results and caveats: Clinical and demographic metadata were provided uncurated, with the amount varying by source and participant.

TCRbeta CDR3 regions were amplified from genomic DNA by means of the immunoSEQ Assay, a bias-controlled multiplex PCR. The authors' analysis ran thus. The number of nucleated cells in each sample was estimated by amplification of reference gene primers within the assay. To quantify the absolute abundance of each unique TCRbeta CDR3 rearrangement, sequence reads were collapsed and filtered. For each sample, productive Simpson clonality was calculated by taking the square root of Simpson's diversity index across productive rearrangements. TCRdb took over this immuneACCESS table, retaining in-frame rearrangements with V and J assigned. Such tables are incomplete; in checked studies, under half of the missing clones stem from an unresolved V gene, and the remainder is unexplained. That table is the source of V, J and clone size, and D and trimming were worked out from the DNA. In this sample the table shows around 100,000 clones, almost 80% of which occur a single time. The leading ten clones occupy around 10% of the sample.

Collaborating institutions collected whole blood in K2EDTA tubes following their own protocols. For TCRbeta analysis, collaborator samples were shipped as frozen whole blood, as isolated PBMCs, or as DNA extracted from either sample type. On this clone: Its antigen is currently not known. It has no much larger one-base neighbor in the sample; base qualities were not kept.

As encoded in the germline V gene (reference sequence), CDR1 is SEHNR while CDR2 is FQNEAQ. V is pruned by 4 bases and J by 6 bases, leaving 10 bases of the junction without a gene match. Its CDR3 holds 16 amino acids, cysteine through phenylalanine. Left in the record is the CDR3 DNA by itself, 48 bases read in frame from the first base. In this chain, TRBV7-9 is recombined with TRBJ1-1, with 11 bases in between that match TRBD1. Sequenced: peripheral blood. The sequence came from a woman in her 70s with acute or convalescent COVID-19. Read as DNA, the sequence is TGTGCCAGCAGCTCCACGGGACAGGGGGGACGGGCTGAAGCTTTCTTT. This encodes CASSSTGQGGRAEAFF.